This T cell receptor (beta chain) was recorded in a study of Ad26.COV2.S vaccination and SARS-CoV-2 variants. General observations from the study: Substantial response breadth was reportedly seen for spike-specific CD8+ and CD4+ T cells after vaccination.

The method was immunoSEQ multiplex PCR; TCRdb's version includes in-frame clones alone and lacks a portion of them. Among a few hundred thousand clones listed, 89% were seen once. V was clipped by 6 bases and J by 7 bases, with 15 bases between them. The CDR3 is 14 residues long. In germline, CDR1 is SNHLY, CDR2 FYNNEI. This clone was picked up one time. The target antigen is unknown. Treatment specified: roughly 19 received Ad26.COV2.S at low or high dose, single or two shots; about five received placebo; per-sample allocation not given. Each sample was drawn 63 days after the first injection (of vaccine or placebo).

This TCR derives from a person between 18 and 59 years old who received the Ad26.COV2.S COVID-19 vaccine or a placebo. The chain joins TRBV2 to TRBJ1-4, with a weak D call TRBD1 (6 bases). Sequenced material: peripheral blood, taken in a trial of Ad26.COV2.S vaccine versus placebo. The chain's CDR3 is CASRLQGLSEKLFF. In DNA, the CDR3 is TGTGCCAGCAGGCTACAGGGACTTAGTGAAAAACTGTTTTTT.